A single T cell receptor (beta chain) is shown here with its context. Its antigen remains unknown. Patients had chemo-refractory metastatic non-small-cell lung cancer and received focal radiation plus CTLA-4 blockade that used ipilimumab. The data stem from a study of radiotherapy plus CTLA-4 blockade in lung cancer. Study-wide results and caveats: Best predicting response, reportedly, were early blood T cell clone dynamics, with interferon-beta.

CDR3 length equals 15 residues. Germline V gene lookup returns CDR1 SNHLY and CDR2 FYNNEI. Losses at the gene ends were 3 bases for V and 8 bases for J; bases not matched to a gene: 10. Libraries were prepared by immunoSEQ multiplex PCR; TCRdb keeps only in-frame clonotypes and omits some of them. Among about 54,000 clones listed, 65% to 85% were seen once. The chain links TRBV2 to TRBJ2-1, with 7 bases that match TRBD1. Sequenced here: peripheral blood, sampled from a patient treated with radiotherapy plus ipilimumab. This sequence was found in a human donor with non-small cell lung cancer who had a partial response to radiotherapy plus ipilimumab. CDR3 sequence reads: CASSEASGGIYEQFF. In DNA form, the CDR3 reads TGTGCCAGCAGTGAGGCCTCAGGGGGAATTTATGAGCAGTTCTTC.